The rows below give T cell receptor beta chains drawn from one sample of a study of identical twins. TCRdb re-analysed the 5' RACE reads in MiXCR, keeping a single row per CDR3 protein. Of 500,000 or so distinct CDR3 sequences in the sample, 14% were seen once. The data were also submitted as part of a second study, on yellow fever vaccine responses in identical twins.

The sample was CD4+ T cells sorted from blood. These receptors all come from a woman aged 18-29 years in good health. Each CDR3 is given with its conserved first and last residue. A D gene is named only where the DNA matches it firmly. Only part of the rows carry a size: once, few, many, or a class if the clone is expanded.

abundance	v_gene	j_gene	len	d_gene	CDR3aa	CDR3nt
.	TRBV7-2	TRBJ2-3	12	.	CASKSGSDTQYF	TGTGCCAGCAAATCGGGGTCGGATACGCAGTATTTT
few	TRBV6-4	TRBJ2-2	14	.	CASVMGANAGELFF	TGTGCCAGCGTGATGGGCGCCAACGCCGGGGAGCTGTTTTTT
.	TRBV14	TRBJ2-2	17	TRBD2	CASSQDYSGRRTGELFF	TGTGCCAGCAGCCAAGATTATAGCGGGAGGCGGACCGGGGAGCTGTTTTTT
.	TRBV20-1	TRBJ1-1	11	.	CSAGRGTEAFF	TGCAGTGCTGGCAGGGGCACTGAAGCTTTCTTT
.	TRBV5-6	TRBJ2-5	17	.	CASSSLRAGKRGETQYF	TGTGCCAGCAGCTCCCTAAGGGCCGGCAAGAGGGGAGAGACCCAGTACTTC
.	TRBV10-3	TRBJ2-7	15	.	CAIQQGASGSGEQYF	TGTGCCATTCAACAGGGGGCGAGCGGGAGCGGCGAGCAGTACTTC
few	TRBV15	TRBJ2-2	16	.	CATSRVPGKNTGELFF	TGTGCCACCAGCAGAGTGCCCGGAAAGAACACCGGGGAGCTGTTTTTT
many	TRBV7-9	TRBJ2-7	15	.	CASSLTGTLSYEQYF	TGTGCCAGCAGTTTGACCGGGACACTCTCCTACGAGCAGTACTTC
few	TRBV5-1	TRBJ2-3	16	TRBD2	CASSSGTRPQTDTQYF	TGCGCCAGCAGCTCCGGGACTAGGCCGCAAACAGATACGCAGTATTTT
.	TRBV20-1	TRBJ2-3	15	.	CSAATTATSTDTQYF	TGCAGTGCTGCGACGACAGCCACTAGCACAGATACGCAGTATTTT
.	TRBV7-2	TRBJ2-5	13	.	CASSPYSQETQYF	TGTGCCAGCAGCCCCTACAGCCAAGAGACCCAGTACTTC
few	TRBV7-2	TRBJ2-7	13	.	CASSLGREDEQYF	TGTGCCAGCAGCTTAGGAAGGGAGGACGAGCAGTACTTC
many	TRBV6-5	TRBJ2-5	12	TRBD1	CASSDREETQYF	TGTGCCAGCAGCGACAGGGAAGAGACCCAGTACTTC
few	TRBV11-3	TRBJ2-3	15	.	CASSFSIGNTDTQYF	TGTGCCAGCAGCTTTTCGATCGGGAACACAGATACGCAGTATTTT
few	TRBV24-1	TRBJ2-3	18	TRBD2	CATSDLPSSGGASDTQYF	TGTGCCACCAGTGATTTGCCATCTAGCGGGGGGGCCAGTGATACGCAGTATTTT
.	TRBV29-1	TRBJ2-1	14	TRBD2	CSVSQAGEAAEQFF	TGCAGCGTCTCCCAAGCGGGAGAAGCTGCTGAGCAGTTCTTC
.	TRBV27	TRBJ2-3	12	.	CASSSLWDTQYF	TGTGCCAGCAGTTCCTTGTGGGATACGCAGTATTTT
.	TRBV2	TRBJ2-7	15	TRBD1	CASSGQSGTAYEQYF	TGTGCCAGCAGTGGCCAATCCGGGACAGCCTACGAGCAGTACTTC
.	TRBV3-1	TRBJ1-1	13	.	CASSQEWITEAFF	TGTGCCAGCAGCCAAGAGTGGATCACTGAAGCTTTCTTT
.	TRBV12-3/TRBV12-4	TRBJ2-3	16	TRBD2	CASRATSGGNTDTQYF	TGTGCCAGCAGAGCGACTAGCGGGGGGAACACAGATACGCAGTATTTT
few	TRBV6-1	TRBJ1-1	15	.	CASTKLAGTSLAAFF	TGTGCCAGCACAAAACTGGCAGGGACATCCCTTGCAGCTTTCTTT
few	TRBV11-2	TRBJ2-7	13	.	CASSFDIPYEQYF	TGTGCCAGCAGCTTCGACATTCCGTACGAGCAGTACTTC
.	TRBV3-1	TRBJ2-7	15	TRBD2	CASSFPSGGGYEQYF	TGTGCCAGCAGCTTTCCTAGCGGGGGGGGATACGAGCAGTACTTC
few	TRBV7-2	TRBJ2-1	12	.	CASSLGDYEQFF	TGTGCCAGCAGCTTAGGCGACTACGAGCAGTTCTTC
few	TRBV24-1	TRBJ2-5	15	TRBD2	CATSDRLAGEETQYF	TGTGCCACCAGTGACCGACTAGCGGGGGAAGAGACCCAGTACTTC
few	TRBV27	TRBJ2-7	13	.	CASRPAVPHEQYF	TGTGCCAGCAGACCCGCCGTCCCCCACGAGCAGTACTTC
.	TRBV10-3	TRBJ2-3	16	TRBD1	CAISMGQGVGTDTQYF	TGTGCCATCAGTATGGGACAGGGGGTGGGGACAGATACGCAGTATTTT
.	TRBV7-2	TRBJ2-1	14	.	CASSLVWGGNEQFF	TGTGCCAGCAGCTTAGTGTGGGGAGGCAATGAGCAGTTCTTC
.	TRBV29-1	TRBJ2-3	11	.	CSVSPGDTQYF	TGCAGCGTTTCCCCGGGGGATACGCAGTATTTT
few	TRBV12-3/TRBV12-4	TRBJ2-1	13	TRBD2	CASLAGGYNEQFF	TGTGCCAGCCTCGCGGGGGGGTACAATGAGCAGTTCTTC
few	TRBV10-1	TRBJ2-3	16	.	CASSESVAASTDTQYF	TGCGCCAGCAGTGAGTCGGTAGCGGCTAGCACAGATACGCAGTATTTT
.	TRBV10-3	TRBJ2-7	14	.	CAIRRVGGDYEQYF	TGTGCCATCAGAAGAGTCGGAGGGGACTACGAGCAGTACTTC
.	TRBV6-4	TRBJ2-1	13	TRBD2	CASSDAEGLAPFF	TGTGCCAGCAGTGACGCGGAAGGACTAGCTCCGTTCTTC
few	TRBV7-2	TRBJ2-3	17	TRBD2	CASSPGGLAGVGDTQYF	TGTGCCAGCAGCCCCGGCGGACTAGCGGGAGTGGGAGATACGCAGTATTTT
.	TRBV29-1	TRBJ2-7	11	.	CSVGRGYEQYF	TGCAGCGTTGGGCGAGGCTACGAGCAGTACTTC
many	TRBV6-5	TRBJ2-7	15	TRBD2	CASSYSGTSGYEQYF	TGTGCCAGCAGTTACTCCGGGACTAGCGGCTACGAGCAGTACTTC
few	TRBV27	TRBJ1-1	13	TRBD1	CASSHRGFAEAFF	TGTGCCAGCAGTCACAGGGGATTCGCTGAAGCTTTCTTT
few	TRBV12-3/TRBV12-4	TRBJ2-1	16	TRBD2	CASRQGTSGVYNEQFF	TGTGCCAGCAGGCAAGGGACTAGCGGGGTCTACAATGAGCAGTTCTTC
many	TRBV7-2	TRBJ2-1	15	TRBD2	CASSRGSGMYNEQFF	TGTGCCAGCAGCCGCGGGAGCGGAATGTACAATGAGCAGTTCTTC
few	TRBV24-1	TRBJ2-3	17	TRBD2	CATSETASGRGTDTQYF	TGTGCCACCAGTGAGACGGCTAGCGGGAGAGGAACAGATACGCAGTATTTT
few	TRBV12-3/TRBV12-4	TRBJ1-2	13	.	CASSFEKGTSYTF	TGTGCCAGCAGTTTCGAGAAGGGCACTAGCTACACCTTC
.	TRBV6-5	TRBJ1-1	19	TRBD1	CASSYSILGTDNMNTEAFF	TGTGCCAGCAGTTACTCGATTTTGGGGACAGATAACATGAACACTGAAGCTTTCTTT
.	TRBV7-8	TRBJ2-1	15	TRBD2	CASSLAGVLGNEQFF	TGTGCCAGCAGCTTGGCGGGAGTTCTCGGTAATGAGCAGTTCTTC
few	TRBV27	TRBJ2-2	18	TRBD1	CASSLRGQGRAGTGELFF	TGTGCCAGCAGTTTAAGGGGACAGGGGAGGGCGGGCACCGGGGAGCTGTTTTTT
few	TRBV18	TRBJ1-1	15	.	CASSPLSASNTEAFF	TGTGCCAGCTCACCATTGTCAGCGTCGAACACTGAAGCTTTCTTT
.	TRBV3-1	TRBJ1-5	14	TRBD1	CASGQGKVDQPQHF	TGTGCCAGTGGACAGGGGAAGGTAGATCAGCCCCAGCATTTT
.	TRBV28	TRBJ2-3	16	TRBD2	CASSLGTSGSQDTQYF	TGTGCCAGCAGTTTGGGGACTAGCGGGTCGCAAGATACGCAGTATTTT
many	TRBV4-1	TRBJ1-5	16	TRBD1	CASSHLGSGTDQPQHF	TGCGCCAGCAGCCATCTCGGGTCAGGGACAGATCAGCCCCAGCATTTT
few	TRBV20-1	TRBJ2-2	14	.	CSAGRLLGTGELFF	TGCAGTGCTGGCCGGCTGCTGGGGACCGGGGAGCTGTTTTTT
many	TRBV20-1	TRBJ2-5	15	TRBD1	CSARGDRGPGETQYF	TGCAGTGCTAGAGGCGACAGGGGGCCGGGGGAGACCCAGTACTTC
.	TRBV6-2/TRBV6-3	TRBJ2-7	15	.	CASSYPRGFSYEQYF	TGTGCCAGCAGTTACCCCCGGGGCTTCTCCTACGAGCAGTACTTC
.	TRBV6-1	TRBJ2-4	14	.	CASRPTGIKNIQYF	TGTGCCAGCAGACCCACAGGGATCAAAAACATTCAGTACTTC
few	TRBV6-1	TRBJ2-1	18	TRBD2	CASISLAGGGSRYNEQFF	TGTGCCAGCATATCGTTAGCGGGGGGGGGTTCTCGATACAATGAGCAGTTCTTC
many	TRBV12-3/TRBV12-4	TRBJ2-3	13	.	CASRTPGTDTQYF	TGTGCCAGCAGGACTCCGGGCACAGATACGCAGTATTTT
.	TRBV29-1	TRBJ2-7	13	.	CSTTGISSYEQYF	TGCAGCACTACCGGAATAAGCTCCTACGAGCAGTACTTC
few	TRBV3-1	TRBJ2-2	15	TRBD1	CASSQEDRVAGELFF	TGTGCCAGCAGCCAAGAAGACAGGGTGGCCGGGGAGCTGTTTTTT
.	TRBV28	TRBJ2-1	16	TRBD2	CASRHGGLAEYNEQFF	TGTGCCAGCAGACACGGCGGACTAGCGGAATACAATGAGCAGTTCTTC
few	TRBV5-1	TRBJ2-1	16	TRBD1	CASSSPGQGVVNEQFF	TGCGCCAGCAGCTCACCAGGACAGGGAGTTGTCAATGAGCAGTTCTTC
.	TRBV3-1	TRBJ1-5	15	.	CASSQGRVGNQPQHF	TGTGCCAGCAGCCAAGGCAGGGTCGGCAATCAGCCCCAGCATTTT